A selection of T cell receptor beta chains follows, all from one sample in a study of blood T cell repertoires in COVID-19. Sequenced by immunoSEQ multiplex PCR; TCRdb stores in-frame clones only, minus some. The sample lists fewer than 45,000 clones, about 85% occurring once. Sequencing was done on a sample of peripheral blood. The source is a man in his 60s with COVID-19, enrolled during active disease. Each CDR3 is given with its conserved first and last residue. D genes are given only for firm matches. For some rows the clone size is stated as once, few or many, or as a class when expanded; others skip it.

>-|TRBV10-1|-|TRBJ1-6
CASSADSDSPLHF
TGCGCCAGCAGTGCCGACAGTGATTCACCCCTCCACTTT
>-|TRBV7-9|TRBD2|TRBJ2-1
CASSLDSLSRLAGANEQFF
TGTGCCAGCAGCTTGGACAGCCTCTCGAGACTAGCGGGTGCTAATGAGCAGTTCTTC
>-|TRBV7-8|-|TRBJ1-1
CASSLVNTQNTEAFF
TGTGCCAGCAGCTTAGTCAACACCCAGAACACTGAAGCTTTCTTT
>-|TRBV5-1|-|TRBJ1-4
CASSRTVNEKLFF
TGCGCCAGCAGTCGGACAGTTAATGAAAAACTGTTTTTT
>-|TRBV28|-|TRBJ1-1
CASSFGGNTEAFF
TGTGCCAGCAGTTTCGGGGGAAACACTGAAGCTTTCTTT
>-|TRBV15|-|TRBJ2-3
CATSRGETAGDTQYF
TGTGCCACCAGCAGAGGGGAGACAGCGGGAGATACGCAGTATTTT
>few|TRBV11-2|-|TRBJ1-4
CASSSSWRAREKLFF
TGTGCCAGCAGCTCGTCCTGGCGTGCGAGGGAAAAACTGTTTTTT
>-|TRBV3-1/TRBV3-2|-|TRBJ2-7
CASSQASSYEQYF
TGTGCCAGCAGCCAAGCCAGCTCCTACGAGCAGTACTTC
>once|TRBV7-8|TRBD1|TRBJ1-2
CASSLKLGTGDNYGYTF
TGTGCCAGCAGCCTAAAGTTGGGGACAGGGGATAACTATGGCTACACCTTC
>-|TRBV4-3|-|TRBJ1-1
CASSQGGRLLQAFF
TGCGCCAGCAGCCAAGGAGGCAGACTCCTTCAAGCTTTCTTT
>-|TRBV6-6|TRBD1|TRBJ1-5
CASSYLTGPSNQPQHF
TGTGCCAGCAGTTACTTGACAGGGCCGAGCAATCAGCCCCAGCATTTT
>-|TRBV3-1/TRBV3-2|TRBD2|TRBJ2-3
CASSQDNSGKSGNTQYF
TGTGCCAGCAGCCAAGACAATAGCGGGAAGTCAGGAAATACGCAGTATTTT
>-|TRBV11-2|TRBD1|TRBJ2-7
CASSLNRGSYEQYF
TGTGCCAGCAGCTTAAACAGGGGGAGCTACGAGCAGTACTTC
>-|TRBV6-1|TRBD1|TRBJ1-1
CASSDRGRGATEAFF
TGTGCCAGCAGTGACCGCGGCAGGGGGGCCACTGAAGCTTTCTTT
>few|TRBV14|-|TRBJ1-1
CASSQGTAHLMNTEAFF
TGTGCCAGCAGCCAAGGGACAGCGCATCTAATGAACACTGAAGCTTTCTTT
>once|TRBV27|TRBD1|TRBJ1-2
CASSKGGPDRGRGGYTF
TGTGCCAGCAGCAAGGGAGGGCCAGACAGGGGGCGCGGTGGCTACACCTTC